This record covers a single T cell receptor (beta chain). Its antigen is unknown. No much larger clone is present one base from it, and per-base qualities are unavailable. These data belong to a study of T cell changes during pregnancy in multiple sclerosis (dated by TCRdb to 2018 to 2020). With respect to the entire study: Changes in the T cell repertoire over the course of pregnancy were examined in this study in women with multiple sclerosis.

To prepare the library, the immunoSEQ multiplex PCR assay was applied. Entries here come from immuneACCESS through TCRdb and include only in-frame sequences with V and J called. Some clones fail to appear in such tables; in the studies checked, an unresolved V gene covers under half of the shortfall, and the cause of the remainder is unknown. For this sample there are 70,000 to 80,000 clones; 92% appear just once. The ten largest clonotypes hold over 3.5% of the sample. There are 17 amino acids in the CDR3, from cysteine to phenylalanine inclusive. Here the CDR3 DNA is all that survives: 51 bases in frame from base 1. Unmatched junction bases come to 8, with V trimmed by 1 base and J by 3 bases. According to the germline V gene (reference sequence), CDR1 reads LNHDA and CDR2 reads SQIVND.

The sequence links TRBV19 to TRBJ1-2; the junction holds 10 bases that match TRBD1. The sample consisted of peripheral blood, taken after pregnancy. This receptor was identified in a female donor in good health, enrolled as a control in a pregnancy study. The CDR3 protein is CASSIGGTGDMDYGYTF. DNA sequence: TGTGCCAGTAGTATAGGGGGGACAGGGGATATGGACTATGGCTACACCTTC.